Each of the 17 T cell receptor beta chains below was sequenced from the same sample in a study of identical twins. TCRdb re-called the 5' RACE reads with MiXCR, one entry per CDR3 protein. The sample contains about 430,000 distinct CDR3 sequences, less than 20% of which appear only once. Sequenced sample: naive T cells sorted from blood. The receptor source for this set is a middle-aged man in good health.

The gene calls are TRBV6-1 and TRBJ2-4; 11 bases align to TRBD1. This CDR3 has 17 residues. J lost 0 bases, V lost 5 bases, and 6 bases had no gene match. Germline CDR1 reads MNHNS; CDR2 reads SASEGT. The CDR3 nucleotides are TGTGCCAGCAGTACCTTAGGACAGGGGGCAGCCAAAAACATTCAGTACTTC. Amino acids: CASSTLGQGAAKNIQYF.

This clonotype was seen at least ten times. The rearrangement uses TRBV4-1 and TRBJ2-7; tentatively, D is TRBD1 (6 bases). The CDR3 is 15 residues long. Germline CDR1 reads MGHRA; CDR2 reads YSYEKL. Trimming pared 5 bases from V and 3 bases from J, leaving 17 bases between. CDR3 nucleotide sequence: TGCGCCAGCAGCGACCTGAAACAGGGAGTCTACGAGCAGTACTTC. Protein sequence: CASSDLKQGVYEQYF.

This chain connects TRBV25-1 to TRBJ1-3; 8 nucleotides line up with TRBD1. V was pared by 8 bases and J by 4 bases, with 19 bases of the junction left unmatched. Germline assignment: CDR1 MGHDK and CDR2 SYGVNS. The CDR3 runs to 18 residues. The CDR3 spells CASPIKSDRVDSGNTIYF. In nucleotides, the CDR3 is TGTGCCAGCCCCATAAAATCGGACAGGGTAGACTCCGGAAACACCATATATTTT.

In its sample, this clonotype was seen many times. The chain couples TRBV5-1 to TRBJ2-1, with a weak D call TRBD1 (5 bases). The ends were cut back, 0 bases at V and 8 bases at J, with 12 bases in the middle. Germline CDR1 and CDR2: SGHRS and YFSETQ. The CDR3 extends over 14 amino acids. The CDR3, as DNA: TGCGCCAGCAGCTTGGCGCAGGGTCAGCATGAGCAGTTCTTC. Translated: CASSLAQGQHEQFF.

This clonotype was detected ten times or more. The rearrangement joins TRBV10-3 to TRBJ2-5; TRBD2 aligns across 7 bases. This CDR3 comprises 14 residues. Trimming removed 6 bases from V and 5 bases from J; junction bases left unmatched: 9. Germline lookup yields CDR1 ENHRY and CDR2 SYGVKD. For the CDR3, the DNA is TGTGCCATCAGAGCCGCGGGAGAGGGGGAGACCCAGTACTTC. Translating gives CAIRAAGEGETQYF.

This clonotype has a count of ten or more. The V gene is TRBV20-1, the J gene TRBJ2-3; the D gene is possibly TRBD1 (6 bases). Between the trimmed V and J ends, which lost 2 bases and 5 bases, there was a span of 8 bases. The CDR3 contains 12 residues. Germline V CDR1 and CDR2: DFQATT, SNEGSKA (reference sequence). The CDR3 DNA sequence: TGCAGTGCTAGACAGGGACAAGATACGCAGTATTTT. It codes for CSARQGQDTQYF.

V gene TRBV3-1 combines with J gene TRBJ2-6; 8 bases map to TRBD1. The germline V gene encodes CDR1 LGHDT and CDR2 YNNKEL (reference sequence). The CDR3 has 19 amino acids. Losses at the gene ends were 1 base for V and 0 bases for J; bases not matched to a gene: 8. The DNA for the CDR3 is TGTGCCAGCAGCCAAGTTCTTAGACAGGGGCCCTCTGGGGCCAACGTCCTGACTTTC. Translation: CASSQVLRQGPSGANVLTF.

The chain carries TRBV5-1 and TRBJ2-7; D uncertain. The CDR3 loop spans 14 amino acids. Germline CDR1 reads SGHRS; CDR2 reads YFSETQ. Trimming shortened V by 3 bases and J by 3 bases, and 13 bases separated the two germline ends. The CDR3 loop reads CASSSHKKRYEQYF. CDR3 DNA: TGCGCCAGCAGCTCCCACAAGAAGCGCTACGAGCAGTACTTC.

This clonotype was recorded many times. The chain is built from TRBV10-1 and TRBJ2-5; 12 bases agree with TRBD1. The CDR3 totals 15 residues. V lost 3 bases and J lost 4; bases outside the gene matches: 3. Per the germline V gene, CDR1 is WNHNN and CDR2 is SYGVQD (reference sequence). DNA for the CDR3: TGCGCCAGCAGTGACGGGACAGGGGGCTTAGAGACCCAGTACTTC. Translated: CASSDGTGGLETQYF.

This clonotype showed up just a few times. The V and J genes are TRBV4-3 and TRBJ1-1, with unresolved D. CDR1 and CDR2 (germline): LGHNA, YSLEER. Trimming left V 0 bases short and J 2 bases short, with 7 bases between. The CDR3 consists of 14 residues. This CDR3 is CASSQDILNTEAFF. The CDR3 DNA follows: TGCGCCAGCAGCCAAGATATTCTTAACACTGAAGCTTTCTTT.

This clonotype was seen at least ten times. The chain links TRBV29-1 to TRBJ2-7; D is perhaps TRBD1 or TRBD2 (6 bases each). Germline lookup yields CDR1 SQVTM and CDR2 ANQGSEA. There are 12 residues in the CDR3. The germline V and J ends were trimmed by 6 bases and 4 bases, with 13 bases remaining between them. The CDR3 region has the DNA TGCAGCGTCACAGGGAGCGGGTACGAGCAGTACTTC. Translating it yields CSVTGSGYEQYF.

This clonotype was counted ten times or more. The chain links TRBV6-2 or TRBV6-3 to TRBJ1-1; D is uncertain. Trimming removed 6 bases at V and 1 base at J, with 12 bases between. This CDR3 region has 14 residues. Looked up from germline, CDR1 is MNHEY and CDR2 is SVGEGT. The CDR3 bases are TGTGCCAGCAGCACTACAACGAGGAACACTGAAGCTTTCTTT. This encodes CASSTTTRNTEAFF.

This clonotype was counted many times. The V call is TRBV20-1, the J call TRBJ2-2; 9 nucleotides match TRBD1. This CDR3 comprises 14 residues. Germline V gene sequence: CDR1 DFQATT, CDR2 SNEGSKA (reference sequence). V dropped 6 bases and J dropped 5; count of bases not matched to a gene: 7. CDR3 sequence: CSAKWDRVTGELFF. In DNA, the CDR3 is TGCAGTGCCAAATGGGACAGGGTAACCGGGGAGCTGTTTTTT.

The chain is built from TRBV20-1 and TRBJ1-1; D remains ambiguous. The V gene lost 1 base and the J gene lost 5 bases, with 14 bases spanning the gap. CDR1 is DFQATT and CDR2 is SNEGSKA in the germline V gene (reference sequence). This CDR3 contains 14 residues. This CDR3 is CSARVAGWNTEAFF. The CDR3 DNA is TGCAGTGCTAGAGTAGCGGGGTGGAATACTGAAGCTTTCTTT.

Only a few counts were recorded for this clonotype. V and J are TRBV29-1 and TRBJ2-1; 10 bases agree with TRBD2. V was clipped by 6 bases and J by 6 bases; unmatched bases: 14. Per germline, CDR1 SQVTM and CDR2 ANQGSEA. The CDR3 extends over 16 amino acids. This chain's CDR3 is CSVVRAGGAFSNEQFF. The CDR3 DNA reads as TGCAGCGTCGTACGAGCGGGGGGGGCTTTTTCCAATGAGCAGTTCTTC.

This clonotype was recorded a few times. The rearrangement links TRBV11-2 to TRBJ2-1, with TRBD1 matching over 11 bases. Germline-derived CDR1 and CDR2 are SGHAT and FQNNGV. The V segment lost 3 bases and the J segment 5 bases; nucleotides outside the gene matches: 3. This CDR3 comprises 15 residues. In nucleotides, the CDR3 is TGTGCCAGCAGCTTTTCGGGACAGGGGGACAATGAGCAGTTCTTC. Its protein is CASSFSGQGDNEQFF.

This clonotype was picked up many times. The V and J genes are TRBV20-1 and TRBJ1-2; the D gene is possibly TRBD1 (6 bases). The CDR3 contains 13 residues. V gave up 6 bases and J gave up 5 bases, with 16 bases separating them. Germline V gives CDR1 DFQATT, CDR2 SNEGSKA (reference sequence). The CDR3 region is CSAPPDRLYGYTF. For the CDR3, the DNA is TGCAGTGCGCCACCCGACAGGTTGTATGGCTACACCTTC.